This T cell receptor (beta chain) was captured in a study of blood T cells in healthy people across ages. Overall study context: Capturing about one barcoded beta molecule per two T cells was achieved by template switching.

With regard to this clonotype: The antigen remains undetermined.

Then a second PCR, running roughly 6 to 12 cycles, was carried out with a sample-barcoded 5' primer and a J-beta primer mix. TCRdb analysed the 5' RACE reads with MiXCR anew, one entry per CDR3 protein. The sample holds roughly 1,800,000 distinct CDR3 sequences, about 49% seen once. Per germline, CDR1 SGHAT and CDR2 FQNNGV. This CDR3 has 16 residues. V lost 2 bases, J lost 8 bases, and 21 bases lay in between. The draw of peripheral blood yielded ten milliliters from each donor. Study results and caveats: Naive CD4+ cells and diversity were both higher in long-lived donors than in aged donors.

The chain couples TRBV11-2 to TRBJ1-2; TRBD1 is a possible D gene (5 bases). The receptor was derived from a woman in her thirties or forties in good health. Sequencing used blood. DNA for the CDR3: TGTGCCAGCAGCTTAATATCTAGGGGAAACTTGGGCGGCTACACCTTC. It yields the protein CASSLISRGNLGGYTF.